A selection of T cell receptor beta chains follows, all from one sample in a study of shared clonotypes between healthy human individuals. Sequenced by immunoSEQ multiplex PCR; TCRdb stores in-frame clones only, minus some. The sample shows some 380,000 clones, 95% to 97% of them seen only once. The sample was memory CD8+ T cells sorted from blood. The receptors originated from a man in his thirties or forties in good health. CDR3s include the opening cysteine and the closing phenylalanine or tryptophan. A D gene is named only where the DNA matches it firmly. Size tells how often a clone was seen (once, few, many) or the class of an expanded clone, and some rows leave it out.

cdr3_nt cdr3_aa v_call d_call clone_size j_call
TGCGCCAGCAGCTTTTGGTGGAGCGGGTGGACTGGGGCCAACGTCCTGACTTTC CASSFWWSGWTGANVLTF TRBV5-1 NA NA TRBJ2-6
TGTGCCAGCAGAGGACAGGGCGCACCTAATCAGCCCCAGCATTTT CASRGQGAPNQPQHF TRBV2 TRBD1 NA TRBJ1-5
TGTGCCAGTAACAGGGAGAACCAGCCCCAGCATTTT CASNRENQPQHF TRBV19 NA NA TRBJ1-5
TGTGCCAGCAGCGCGGCGGGACTAGTCTACAATGAGCAGTTCTTC CASSAAGLVYNEQFF TRBV9 TRBD2 NA TRBJ2-1
TGCGCCAGCAGCTTGTCCGCGGGAGTTTCGTACAATGAGCAGTTCTTC CASSLSAGVSYNEQFF TRBV5-1 TRBD2 NA TRBJ2-1
TGTGCCAGCAGCTACAGGGATAATCAGCCCCAGCATTTT CASSYRDNQPQHF TRBV27 NA NA TRBJ1-5
TGTGCCAGCAGCCAGGGACAGCACTACGAGCAGTACTTC CASSQGQHYEQYF TRBV28 TRBD1 once TRBJ2-7
TGTGCCAGCAGTTACTCCGACAGGGGGCGCGTCTACACCTTC CASSYSDRGRVYTF TRBV6-5 TRBD1 NA TRBJ1-2
TGTGCCAGCAGCTTAGAGAACTATGGCTACACCTTC CASSLENYGYTF TRBV7-9 NA NA TRBJ1-2
TGTGCCAGCAGCACATGGACTAGCGGATACAATGAGCAGTTCTTC CASSTWTSGYNEQFF TRBV21-1 NA NA TRBJ2-1
TGTGCCATCAGTGTCCTACAGGACACCGGGGAGCTGTTTTTT CAISVLQDTGELFF TRBV10-3 NA NA TRBJ2-2
TGCGCCAGCAGTGCCGGGACTAGCGGGGAGGGTGAGCAGTTCTTC CASSAGTSGEGEQFF TRBV10-1 TRBD2 NA TRBJ2-1
TGTGCCAGCAGCTTAACCTTGTTAGGACTAGCGGGAGAGTACGAGCAGTACTTC CASSLTLLGLAGEYEQYF TRBV7-2 TRBD2 NA TRBJ2-7
TGTGCCAGCAGTTTTAAACCAAGGCTAGCGGGAGCGTCCTCCACCGGGGAGCTGTTTTTT CASSFKPRLAGASSTGELFF TRBV27 TRBD2 NA TRBJ2-2
TGTGCCAGCAGCTCGTGGGGCACAGATACGCAGTATTTT CASSSWGTDTQYF TRBV7-2 NA NA TRBJ2-3
TGTGCCAGCAGCTTCCCGACTAGCGGGAGTGGAGAGACCCAGTACTTC CASSFPTSGSGETQYF TRBV7-9 TRBD2 NA TRBJ2-5
TGTGCCAGCAGCCTAACATCCCCTGGCCCCACTGAAGCTTTCTTT CASSLTSPGPTEAFF TRBV11-2 NA once TRBJ1-1
TGTGCCAGCAGCTTCCCGGGACTAGCGGAGTGGCTCACAGATACGCAGTATTTT CASSFPGLAEWLTDTQYF TRBV7-9 TRBD2 NA TRBJ2-3
TGTGCCAGCAGCGTTAGCGGGAGCACAGATACGCAGTATTTT CASSVSGSTDTQYF TRBV4-2 TRBD2 NA TRBJ2-3
TGTGCCAGCTCCGTGACAGATACCTACGAGCAGTACTTC CASSVTDTYEQYF TRBV18 NA NA TRBJ2-7
TGTGCCAGCAGCCAGAACACCGGGGAGCTGTTTTTT CASSQNTGELFF TRBV11-1 NA NA TRBJ2-2
TGTGCCAGCAGTTTACTGTCCCAGGGAGAGACCCAGTACTTC CASSLLSQGETQYF TRBV28 NA NA TRBJ2-5
TGTGCCAGCAGCCAAGATACGGGGGATCCTCCCTTTGGGGACTGCGAGCAGTACTTC CASSQDTGDPPFGDCEQYF TRBV4-2 NA NA TRBJ2-7
TGTGCCAGCTCACCACGCGCTAGCGGGGTAAGCTCCTACGAGCAGTACTTC CASSPRASGVSSYEQYF TRBV18 TRBD2 once TRBJ2-7
TGTGCCAGCAGCCAAGAGGGCCCGGACTCTAGCACAGATACGCAGTATTTT CASSQEGPDSSTDTQYF TRBV4-2 NA NA TRBJ2-3
TGTGCCAGCAGCTTACTTCAGTATAGCAATCAGCCCCAGCATTTT CASSLLQYSNQPQHF TRBV7-2 NA NA TRBJ1-5
TGTGCCAGCAGCGTAGGAGCGGATGCCTACGAGCAGTACTTC CASSVGADAYEQYF TRBV9 NA NA TRBJ2-7
TGTGCCAGCAGTGACGGTCCGGGACAGGGGAACACCGGGGAGCTGTTTTTT CASSDGPGQGNTGELFF TRBV6-4 TRBD1 NA TRBJ2-2
TGTGCCAGCAGTCCCCAGAGATTTCAAGAGACCCAGTACTTC CASSPQRFQETQYF TRBV28 NA NA TRBJ2-5
TGTGCCAGCAGCCCACCTATGGACCCACACTACGAGCAGTACTTC CASSPPMDPHYEQYF TRBV9 NA NA TRBJ2-7
TGCGCCAGCAGCCAGACATTTTCGAGGGCGGATCCATCCTACGAGCAGTACTTC CASSQTFSRADPSYEQYF TRBV4-1 NA NA TRBJ2-7
TGCGCCAGCAGCTGGACAACAACTAATGAAAAACTGTTTTTT CASSWTTTNEKLFF TRBV5-1 NA NA TRBJ1-4
TGTGCCAGCAGCTTGGGTGGACTAGCGGGGGGGTATTCCTACGAGCAGTACTTC CASSLGGLAGGYSYEQYF TRBV5-5 TRBD2 NA TRBJ2-7
TGTGCCAGCAGCTTAGCGAGGACTAGCGAGGGCGAGCAGTACTTC CASSLARTSEGEQYF TRBV7-8 TRBD2 NA TRBJ2-7
TGTGCCAGCAGCCAATGGGGGACACTCGGCTACACCTTC CASSQWGTLGYTF TRBV16 NA once TRBJ1-2
TGCGCCAGCAGCTTGAGGTCAGGTCAGCCCCAGCATTTT CASSLRSGQPQHF TRBV5-1 NA once TRBJ1-5
TGTGCCAGCAGCAACCGAGTAAATATGCAGTTCTTC CASSNRVNMQFF TRBV7-9 NA NA TRBJ2-1
TGTGCCAGCAGTTTACGTCGGGACTACGAGCAGTACTTC CASSLRRDYEQYF TRBV28 NA NA TRBJ2-7
TGTGCCAGCAGTGTAATTAGAGCCTACGAGCAGTACTTC CASSVIRAYEQYF TRBV6-1 NA NA TRBJ2-7
TGTGCTAGCAGCTTAGGGCTAGCGGGAGCCCAAGAGACCCAGTACTTC CASSLGLAGAQETQYF TRBV7-7 TRBD2 NA TRBJ2-5
TGTGCCAGTTCGCAGACAGGTACTAACTATGGCTACACCTTC CASSQTGTNYGYTF TRBV19 NA once TRBJ1-2